Shown below are 31 T cell receptor beta chains from a single sample sequenced in a study of OX40 agonist ivuxolimab in advanced cancers. Method: immunoSEQ multiplex PCR; TCRdb's copy keeps in-frame clones and lacks some. The sample yields 98,000 or so clones, approximately 90% seen once. Sequences were derived from CD4+ or CD8+ T cells sorted from blood, sampled in a trial of the OX40 agonist ivuxolimab. The receptors come from an adult with an advanced solid tumor such as melanoma, head and neck, liver or kidney cancer.

The genes are TRBV6-1 and TRBJ2-1, with 7 bases that match TRBD1. This CDR3 contains 14 residues. Trimming removed 4 bases from V and 6 bases from J; junction bases left unmatched: 6. Germline-derived CDR1 and CDR2 are MNHNS and SASEGT. CDR3 sequence (DNA): TGTGCCAGCAGTGGTCAGGGGGTAAGCAATGAGCAGTTCTTC. It codes for CASSGQGVSNEQFF.

This chain links TRBV19 with TRBJ2-7; TRBD1 matches at 10 bases. The germline V gene has CDR1 LNHDA and CDR2 SQIVND (reference sequence). This CDR3 is 15 amino acids long. Trimming at V came to 6 bases and at J to 4 bases, leaving 9 bases not matched to a gene. The CDR3 DNA sequence: TGTGCCAGTAGCCCAAGACAGGGGGCGCGTTACGAGCAGTACTTC. It translates to CASSPRQGARYEQYF.

This chain links TRBV6-5 with TRBJ2-3; D gene unclear. The CDR3 is 15 residues long. Germline loops: CDR1 MNHEY, CDR2 SVGAGI. The V gene lost 0 bases and the J gene lost 0 bases, with 7 bases spanning the gap. The CDR3: CASSYSFVSTDTQYF. In DNA form, the CDR3 reads TGTGCCAGCAGTTACTCGTTTGTTAGCACAGATACGCAGTATTTT.

The chain is built from TRBV30 and TRBJ1-2; D is possibly TRBD1 (6 bases). Germline CDR1 reads GTSNPN; CDR2 reads SVGIG (reference sequence). The CDR3 is made up of 12 amino acids. Trimming left V 8 bases short and J 7 bases short, with 17 bases between. The CDR3 sequence: CAGTDRQRGYTF. DNA of the CDR3: TGTGCCGGCACCGACAGGCAGCGTGGCTACACCTTC.

The chain uses TRBV5-4 and TRBJ1-1; 9 positions agree with TRBD1. Germline V gene data show CDR1 as SGHNT and CDR2 as YYREEE (reference sequence). V shed 4 bases, J shed 1 base, and the junction held 8 bases outside the gene matches. The CDR3 has 16 amino acids. The CDR3 DNA sequence: TGTGCCAGCAGCCAAAACAGGGGGCTCGGGAACACTGAAGCTTTCTTT. Amino acids: CASSQNRGLGNTEAFF.

The chain combines TRBV11-2 with TRBJ2-4, with 8 positions matching TRBD1. This CDR3 has 17 amino acids. Trimming took 1 base from V and 1 from J; bases not matched to a gene: 6. Germline V gene data show CDR1 as SGHAT and CDR2 as FQNNGV. CDR3 bases: TGTGCCAGCAGCTTAGTTACAGGGGGTTCGGCCAAAAACATTCAGTACTTC. Protein product: CASSLVTGGSAKNIQYF.

V is TRBV10-3 and J is TRBJ2-3; D is perhaps TRBD1 or TRBD2 (5 bases each). This CDR3 comprises 12 residues. V lost 10 bases to trimming and J lost 5 bases, with 13 bases between them. Germline V lookup: CDR1 ENHRY, CDR2 SYGVKD. For the CDR3, the DNA is TGTGCCACGGGACCTGTTGGAGATACGCAGTATTTT. Amino acid sequence: CATGPVGDTQYF.

The rearrangement links TRBV6-5 to TRBJ2-3; weak D call: TRBD1 (6 bases). The CDR3 has 15 amino acids. Per germline, CDR1 MNHEY and CDR2 SVGAGI. With 6 bases removed from V and 1 base from J, the gap between germline ends came to 14 bases. Here the CDR3 reads CASSRRTVGTDTQYF. CDR3 nucleotide sequence: TGTGCCAGCAGCCGACGGACAGTGGGCACAGATACGCAGTATTTT.

This rearrangement joins TRBV29-1 to TRBJ2-1; TRBD1 aligns across 9 bases. The length of the CDR3 is 15 residues. V trimming: 0 bases; J trimming: 4 bases; junction bases outside the gene matches: 4. Germline loops: CDR1 SQVTM, CDR2 ANQGSEA. In DNA, the CDR3 is TGCAGCGTTGAAGATCCACAGGGGGCGTACAATGAGCAGTTCTTC. This gives the protein CSVEDPQGAYNEQFF.

V is TRBV5-6 and J is TRBJ2-7, with 8 bases matching TRBD1. Germline V gives CDR1 SGHDT, CDR2 YYEEEE. The CDR3 is made up of 15 amino acids. After removal of 3 bases from V and 6 bases from J, the junction contained 11 bases not matched to a gene. DNA of the CDR3: TGTGCCAGCAGCTCTGTAGGACAGGGAGAAAGCGAGCAGTACTTC. Residues: CASSSVGQGESEQYF. The full variable domain, in which reference TRBV5-6 and TRBJ2-7 provide the parts outside the CDR3, is DAGVTQSPTHLIKTRGQQVTLRCSPKSGHDTVSWYQQALGQGPQFIFQYYEEEERQRGNFPDRFSGHQFPNYSSELNVNALLLGDSALYLCASSSVGQGESEQYFGPGTRLTVT.

The chain is built from TRBV11-2 and TRBJ1-2, with 9 bases that match TRBD1. V trimming: 3 bases; J trimming: 5 bases; junction bases outside the gene matches: 10. The CDR3 consists of 16 residues. Germline V gene sequence: CDR1 SGHAT, CDR2 FQNNGV. The CDR3 spells CASSFTQGAQDYGYTF. CDR3 nucleotide sequence: TGTGCCAGCAGCTTTACACAGGGGGCGCAGGATTATGGCTACACCTTC.

This chain uses TRBV27 with TRBJ1-2, with D possibly TRBD1 on 5 matching bases. Germline V gene lookup returns CDR1 MNHEY and CDR2 SMNVEV (reference sequence). Between the trimmed V and J ends, which lost 5 bases and 8 bases, there was a span of 21 bases. The length of the CDR3 is 15 residues. CDR3 sequence reads: CASSLTLQEPVGYTF. For the CDR3, the DNA is TGTGCCAGCAGTCTAACCTTACAGGAACCCGTCGGCTACACCTTC.

V usage is TRBV14 and J usage is TRBJ2-7; D is unresolved. Germline V gene sequence: CDR1 SGHDN, CDR2 FVKESK. Trimming took 4 bases from V and 4 from J, leaving 11 bases between them. This CDR3 comprises 13 residues. The CDR3 nucleotides read TGTGCCAGCAGCCGACCCAACAATTACGAGCAGTACTTC. Translating it yields CASSRPNNYEQYF. The full variable domain, rest sourced from reference TRBV14 and TRBJ2-7, is EAGVTQFPSHSVIEKGQTVTLRCDPISGHDNLYWYRRVMGKEIKFLLHFVKESKQDESGMPNNRFLAERTGGTYSTLKVQPAELEDSGVYFCASSRPNNYEQYFGPGTRLTVT.

This clone was picked up one time. The same CDR3 can be traced to other DNA sequences in this sample. The genes are TRBV9 and TRBJ2-5, with D perhaps matching TRBD1 (6 bases). Germline CDR1 and CDR2: SGDLS and YYNGEE. The CDR3 runs to 14 residues. V dropped 0 bases and J dropped 2 bases, with 8 bases sitting between them. The CDR3 spells CASSVDRVQETQYF. The CDR3 bases are TGTGCCAGCAGCGTAGACAGGGTACAAGAGACCCAGTACTTC.

The CDR3 DNA sequence: TGTGCCTGGAGTCCGGGGGCGGCCTCTGGGGCCAACGTCCTGACTTTC. This gives the protein CAWSPGAASGANVLTF. The chain combines TRBV30 with TRBJ2-6; tentatively, D is TRBD1 or TRBD2 (6 bases each). The CDR3 sequence is 16 residues long. CDR1 is GTSNPN, CDR2 SVGIG, per germline (reference sequence). V was clipped by 2 bases and J by 0 bases, with 11 bases between them.

The chain recombines TRBV21-1 with TRBJ2-5; the table assigns TRBD2, which was not confirmed against the DNA. TRBV21-1 is tagged as a pseudogene. This CDR3 is built from 11 residues. The CDR3 here is CASSKRSTQYF. The CDR3 bases are TGTGCCAGCAGCAAAAGGAGTACCCAGTACTTC.

V usage is TRBV5-1 and J usage is TRBJ2-5; possibly TRBD1 for D (5 bases). This CDR3 is built from 15 residues. CDR1 and CDR2 from the germline V gene are SGHRS and YFSETQ. Deletions cut 4 bases from V and 2 bases from J, with 15 bases between. The CDR3 coding sequence is TGCGCCAGCAGCCCCATGGCAGGGTATCAAGAGACCCAGTACTTC. The encoded protein is CASSPMAGYQETQYF.

This sequence joins TRBV19 and TRBJ2-7; perhaps D is TRBD1 or TRBD2 (5 bases each). This CDR3 has 14 amino acids. V was clipped by 3 bases and J by 3 bases, with 12 bases between them. Germline-derived CDR1 and CDR2 are LNHDA and SQIVND (reference sequence). Here the CDR3 DNA reads TGTGCCAGTAGTATCTCGGGACGCAACTACGAGCAGTACTTC. The encoded protein is CASSISGRNYEQYF.

V gene TRBV27 combines with J gene TRBJ2-1, with D perhaps matching TRBD1 or TRBD2 (7 bases each). Trimming stripped 1 base from V and 5 bases from J, with 15 bases between. Germline assignment: CDR1 MNHEY and CDR2 SMNVEV (reference sequence). CDR3 length: 16 amino acids. The CDR3 DNA reads as TGTGCCAGCAGTTTATGGGGGGGGACAGAAGACAATGAGCAGTTCTTC. Amino acid sequence: CASSLWGGTEDNEQFF.

This sequence joins TRBV9 and TRBJ2-7, with D perhaps matching TRBD1 or TRBD2 (5 bases each). Deletions cut 0 bases from V and 6 bases from J, with 19 bases between. The CDR3 extends over 16 amino acids. Per germline, CDR1 SGDLS and CDR2 YYNGEE. The CDR3, as DNA: TGTGCCAGCAGCGTAGCTGGGCAGGGAGTCTTAAGCGAGCAGTACTTC. Translated: CASSVAGQGVLSEQYF.

The sample holds one count of this clone. The chain combines TRBV19 with TRBJ2-1; possible D gene TRBD1, 6 bases. CDR1 is LNHDA, CDR2 SQIVND, per germline (reference sequence). The CDR3 is made up of 15 amino acids. The V end lost 6 bases, the J end lost 0 bases, and 12 bases lay between the germline ends. CDR3 sequence: CASRDSTSSYNEQFF. The CDR3 DNA reads TGTGCCAGTAGGGACAGTACGAGCTCCTACAATGAGCAGTTCTTC. The full variable domain, its missing parts supplied by reference TRBV19 and TRBJ2-1, is DGGITQSPKYLFRKEGQNVTLSCEQNLNHDAMYWYRQDPGQGLRLIYYSQIVNDFQKGDIAEGYSVSREKKESFPLTVTSAQKNPTAFYLCASRDSTSSYNEQFFGPGTRLTVL.

The rearrangement links TRBV5-1 to TRBJ2-3, with D unresolved. The CDR3 runs 13 residues. Germline V gene data show CDR1 as SGHRS and CDR2 as YFSETQ. Trimming stripped 0 bases from V and 4 bases from J, with 6 bases between. CDR3 bases: TGCGCCAGCAGCTTGGCCGTTTCAGATACGCAGTATTTT. Amino acid sequence: CASSLAVSDTQYF.

This rearrangement joins TRBV4-1 to TRBJ1-4; tentative D call: TRBD1 (5 bases). Trimming shortened V by 0 bases and J by 4 bases, and 9 bases separated the two germline ends. Germline V lookup: CDR1 MGHRA, CDR2 YSYEKL. The CDR3 runs to 15 residues. Here the CDR3 reads CASSQDGTNNEKLFF. Written as DNA, the CDR3 is TGCGCCAGCAGCCAAGATGGGACTAATAATGAAAAACTGTTTTTT.

The CDR3 DNA reads as TGTGCCAGTAAAACGGACAGGGCAAATAATTCACCCCTCCACTTT. This encodes CASKTDRANNSPLHF. This chain uses TRBV19 with TRBJ1-6; 8 bases agree with TRBD1. Germline assignment: CDR1 LNHDA and CDR2 SQIVND (reference sequence). The CDR3 loop spans 15 amino acids. V dropped 7 bases and J dropped 5; count of bases not matched to a gene: 7.

CDR3 coding DNA: TGTGCCAGCTCACCACCCACCGTAGAGACCCAGTACTTC. It yields the protein CASSPPTVETQYF. The chain employs TRBV18 and TRBJ2-5; D is ambiguous. CDR1 is KGHSH and CDR2 is LQKENI in the germline V gene. Trimming left V 0 bases short and J 4 bases short, with 6 bases between. The CDR3 runs to 13 residues.

The V call is TRBV27, the J call TRBJ1-2; possible D gene TRBD1, 5 bases. Trimming removed 4 bases from V and 1 base from J, with 7 bases in between. Germline lookup yields CDR1 MNHEY and CDR2 SMNVEV (reference sequence). The CDR3 totals 13 residues. CDR3 sequence (DNA): TGTGCCAGCAGTTCGACAGTTAACTATGGCTACACCTTC. Translating gives CASSSTVNYGYTF.

The V and J genes are TRBV5-6 and TRBJ2-5, with D perhaps matching TRBD2 (5 bases). Germline CDR1 is SGHDT and CDR2 is YYEEEE. Trimming removed 0 bases at V and 2 bases at J, with 8 bases between. The CDR3 spans 14 residues. The CDR3 loop is CASSLVAIQETQYF. CDR3 DNA sequence: TGTGCCAGCAGCTTGGTAGCGATACAAGAGACCCAGTACTTC.

The V call is TRBV30, the J call TRBJ1-1, with a tentative D call TRBD1 (5 bases). Germline values: CDR1 GTSNPN, CDR2 SVGIG (reference sequence). With 1 base removed from V and 1 base from J, the gap between germline ends came to 16 bases. The CDR3 runs 16 residues. The CDR3: CAWSGGVAGQNTEAFF. In DNA, the CDR3 is TGTGCCTGGAGTGGGGGGGTGGCAGGCCAGAACACTGAAGCTTTCTTT.

This chain joins TRBV11-3 and TRBJ1-1; D might be TRBD1 (5 bases). CDR1 is SGHNT and CDR2 is YENEEA in the germline V gene. The CDR3 has 14 amino acids. V lost 3 bases to trimming and J lost 4 bases, with 12 bases between them. CDR3: CASSFGTDPTEAFF. In DNA form, the CDR3 reads TGTGCCAGCAGCTTCGGGACGGATCCCACTGAAGCTTTCTTT.

The rearrangement uses TRBV30 and TRBJ1-4; 8 bases are shared with TRBD1. Germline assignment: CDR1 GTSNPN and CDR2 SVGIG (reference sequence). This CDR3 is 14 amino acids long. V trimming: 4 bases; J trimming: 1 base; junction bases outside the gene matches: 2. The CDR3 is CAWTTGVTNEKLFF. CDR3 nucleotide sequence: TGTGCCTGGACGACAGGGGTAACTAATGAAAAACTGTTTTTT.

The chain employs TRBV10-1 and TRBJ2-7; tentatively, D is TRBD1 (6 bases). The V end lost 3 bases, the J end lost 5 bases, and 17 bases lay between the germline ends. Germline V gene lookup returns CDR1 WNHNN and CDR2 SYGVQD (reference sequence). The CDR3 contains 15 residues. As DNA, the CDR3 is TGCGCCAGCAGTGATTCCCAGGGGTGGATGGACGAGCAGTACTTC. Translation: CASSDSQGWMDEQYF.